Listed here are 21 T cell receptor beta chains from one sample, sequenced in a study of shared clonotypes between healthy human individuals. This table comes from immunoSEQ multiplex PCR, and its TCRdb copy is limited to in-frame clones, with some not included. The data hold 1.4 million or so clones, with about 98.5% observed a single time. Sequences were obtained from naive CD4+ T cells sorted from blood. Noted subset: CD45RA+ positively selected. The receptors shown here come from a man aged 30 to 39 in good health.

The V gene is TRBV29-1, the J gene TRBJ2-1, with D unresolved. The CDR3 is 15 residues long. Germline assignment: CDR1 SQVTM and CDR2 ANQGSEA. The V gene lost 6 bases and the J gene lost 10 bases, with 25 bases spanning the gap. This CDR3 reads CSVARRTGFPWEQFF. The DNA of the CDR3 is TGCAGCGTCGCCAGGCGGACCGGATTCCCTTGGGAGCAGTTCTTC.

The CDR3 spells CASSLRPRGEAFF. The CDR3 region has the DNA TGCGCCAGCAGCTTGAGGCCCCGAGGGGAAGCTTTCTTT. This rearrangement joins TRBV5-1 to TRBJ1-1; no firm D call. The CDR3 loop spans 13 amino acids. V lost 1 base and J 8 bases, leaving 12 bases between the germline ends. Germline V CDR1 and CDR2: SGHRS, YFSETQ.

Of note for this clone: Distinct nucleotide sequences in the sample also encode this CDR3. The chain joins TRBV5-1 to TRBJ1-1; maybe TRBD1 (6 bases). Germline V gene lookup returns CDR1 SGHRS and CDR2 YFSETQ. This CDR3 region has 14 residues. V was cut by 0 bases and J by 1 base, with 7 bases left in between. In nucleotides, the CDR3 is TGCGCCAGCAGCTTGGCCAGGGGGAACACTGAAGCTTTCTTT. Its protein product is CASSLARGNTEAFF.

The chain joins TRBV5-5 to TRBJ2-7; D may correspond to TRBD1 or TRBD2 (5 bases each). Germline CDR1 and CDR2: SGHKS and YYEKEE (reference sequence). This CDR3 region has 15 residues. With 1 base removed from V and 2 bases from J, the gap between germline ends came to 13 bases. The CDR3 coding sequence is TGTGCCAGCAGCTTGCGAGGGACGGGAACCTACGAGCAGTACTTC. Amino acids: CASSLRGTGTYEQYF.

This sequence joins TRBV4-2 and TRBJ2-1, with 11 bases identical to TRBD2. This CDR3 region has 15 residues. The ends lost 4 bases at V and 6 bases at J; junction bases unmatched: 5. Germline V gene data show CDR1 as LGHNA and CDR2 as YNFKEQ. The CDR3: CASSPRLAGFNEQFF. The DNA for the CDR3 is TGTGCCAGCAGCCCTAGACTAGCGGGATTCAATGAGCAGTTCTTC.

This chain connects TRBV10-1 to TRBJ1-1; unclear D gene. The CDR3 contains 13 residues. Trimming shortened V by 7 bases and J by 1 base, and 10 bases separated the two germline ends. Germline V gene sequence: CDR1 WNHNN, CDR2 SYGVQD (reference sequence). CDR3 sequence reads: CASKQSSNTEAFF. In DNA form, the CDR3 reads TGCGCCAGCAAACAGAGCTCGAACACTGAAGCTTTCTTT.

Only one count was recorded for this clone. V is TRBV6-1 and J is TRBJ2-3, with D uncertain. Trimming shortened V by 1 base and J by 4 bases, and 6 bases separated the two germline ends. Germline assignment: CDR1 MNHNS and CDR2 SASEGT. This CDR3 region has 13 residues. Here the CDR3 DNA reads TGTGCCAGCAGTGAAGGTGGCGCAGATACGCAGTATTTT. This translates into CASSEGGADTQYF.

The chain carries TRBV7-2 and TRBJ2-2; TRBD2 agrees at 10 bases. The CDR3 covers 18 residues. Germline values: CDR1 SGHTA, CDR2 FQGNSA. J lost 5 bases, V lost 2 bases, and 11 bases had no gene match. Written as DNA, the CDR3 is TGTGCCAGCAGCTTAACGTGGGCTAGCGGGAGTAGAACCGGGGAGCTGTTTTTT. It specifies CASSLTWASGSRTGELFF.

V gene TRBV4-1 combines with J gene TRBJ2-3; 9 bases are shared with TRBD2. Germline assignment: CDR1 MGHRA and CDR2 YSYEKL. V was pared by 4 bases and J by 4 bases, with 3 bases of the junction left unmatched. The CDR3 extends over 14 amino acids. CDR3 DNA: TGCGCCAGCAGCCCGGGACTAGCAGCAGATACGCAGTATTTT. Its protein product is CASSPGLAADTQYF.

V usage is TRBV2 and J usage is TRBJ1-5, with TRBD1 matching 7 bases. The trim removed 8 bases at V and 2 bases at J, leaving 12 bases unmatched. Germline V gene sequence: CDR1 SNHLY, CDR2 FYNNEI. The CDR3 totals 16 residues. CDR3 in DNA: TGTGCCAGCGAGTTACCCACAGGGGAGGGCAATCAGCCCCAGCATTTT. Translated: CASELPTGEGNQPQHF.

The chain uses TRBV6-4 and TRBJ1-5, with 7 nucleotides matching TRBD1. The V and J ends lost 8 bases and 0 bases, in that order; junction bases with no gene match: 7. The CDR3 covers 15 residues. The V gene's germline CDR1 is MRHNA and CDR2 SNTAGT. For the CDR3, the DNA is TGTGCCAGCGCCGCCAGGGGGGATAGCAATCAGCCCCAGCATTTT. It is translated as CASAARGDSNQPQHF.

The DNA of the CDR3 is TGTGCCTGGAGTACCGGACTAGCGGCCTACACAGATACGCAGTATTTT. The encoded protein is CAWSTGLAAYTDTQYF. The rearrangement uses TRBV30 and TRBJ2-3; the match to TRBD2 covers 10 bases. With 2 bases clipped from V and 2 bases from J, the junction kept 7 bases outside the gene matches. In germline, CDR1 is GTSNPN, CDR2 SVGIG (reference sequence). The CDR3 sequence is 16 residues long.

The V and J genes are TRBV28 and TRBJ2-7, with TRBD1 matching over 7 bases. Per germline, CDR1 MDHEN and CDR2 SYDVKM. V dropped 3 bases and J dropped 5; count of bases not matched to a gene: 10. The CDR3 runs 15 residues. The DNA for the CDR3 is TGTGCCAGCAGTTTCCCCCCGGGACAGAGCGACGAGCAGTACTTC. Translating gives CASSFPPGQSDEQYF. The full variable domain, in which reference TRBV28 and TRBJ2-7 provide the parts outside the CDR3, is DVKVTQSSRYLVKRTGEKVFLECVQDMDHENMFWYRQDPGLGLRLIYFSYDVKMKEKGDIPEGYSVSREKKERFSLILESASTNQTSMYLCASSFPPGQSDEQYFGPGTRLTVT.

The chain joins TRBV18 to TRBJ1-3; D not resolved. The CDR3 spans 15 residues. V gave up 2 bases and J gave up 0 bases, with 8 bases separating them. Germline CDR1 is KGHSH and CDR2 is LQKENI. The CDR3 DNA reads TGTGCCAGCTCACCATCGAGCCTCTCTGGAAACACCATATATTTT. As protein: CASSPSSLSGNTIYF.

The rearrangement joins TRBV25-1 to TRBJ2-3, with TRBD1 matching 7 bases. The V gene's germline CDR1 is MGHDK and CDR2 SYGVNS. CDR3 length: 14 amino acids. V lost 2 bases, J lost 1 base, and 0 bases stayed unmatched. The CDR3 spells CASSEQGGTDTQYF. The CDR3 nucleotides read TGTGCCAGCAGTGAACAGGGGGGCACAGATACGCAGTATTTT.

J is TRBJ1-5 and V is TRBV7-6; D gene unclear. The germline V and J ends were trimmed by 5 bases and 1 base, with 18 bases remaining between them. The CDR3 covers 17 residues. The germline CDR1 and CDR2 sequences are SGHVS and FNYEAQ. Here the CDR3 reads CASSPLRKPLSNQPQHF. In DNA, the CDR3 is TGTGCCAGCAGCCCACTCCGGAAGCCCCTAAGCAATCAGCCCCAGCATTTT.

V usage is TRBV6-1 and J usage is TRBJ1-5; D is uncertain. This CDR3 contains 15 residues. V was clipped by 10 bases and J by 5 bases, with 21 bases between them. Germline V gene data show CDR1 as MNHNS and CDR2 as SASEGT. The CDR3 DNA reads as TGTGCCACCCTACTAATAGAATTTCAGGATCAGCCCCAGCATTTT. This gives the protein CATLLIEFQDQPQHF.

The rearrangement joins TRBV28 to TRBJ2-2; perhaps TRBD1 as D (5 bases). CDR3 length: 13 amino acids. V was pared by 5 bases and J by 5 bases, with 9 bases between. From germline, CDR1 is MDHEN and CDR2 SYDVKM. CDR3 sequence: CASSPRETGELFF. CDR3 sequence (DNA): TGTGCCAGCAGTCCCAGGGAAACCGGGGAGCTGTTTTTT.

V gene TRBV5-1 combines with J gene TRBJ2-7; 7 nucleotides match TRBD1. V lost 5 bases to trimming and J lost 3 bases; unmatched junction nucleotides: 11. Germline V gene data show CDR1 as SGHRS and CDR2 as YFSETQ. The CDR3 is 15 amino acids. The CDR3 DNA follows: TGCGCCAGCAGACAAGGGACAGCCAACCTCTACGAGCAGTACTTC. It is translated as CASRQGTANLYEQYF.

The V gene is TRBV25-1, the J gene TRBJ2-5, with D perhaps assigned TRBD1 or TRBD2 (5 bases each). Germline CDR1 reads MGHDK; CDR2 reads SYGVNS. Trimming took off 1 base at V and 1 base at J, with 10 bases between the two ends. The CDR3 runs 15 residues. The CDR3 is CASSEWDDSQETQYF. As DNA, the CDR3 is TGTGCCAGCAGTGAATGGGACGACAGCCAAGAGACCCAGTACTTC.

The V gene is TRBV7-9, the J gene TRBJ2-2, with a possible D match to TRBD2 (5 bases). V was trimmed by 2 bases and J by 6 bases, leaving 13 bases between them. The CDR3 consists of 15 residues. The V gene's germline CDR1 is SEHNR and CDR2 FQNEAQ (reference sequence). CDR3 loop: CASSLPGYNPGELFF. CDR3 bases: TGTGCCAGCAGCTTACCGGGATATAATCCCGGGGAGCTGTTTTTT.